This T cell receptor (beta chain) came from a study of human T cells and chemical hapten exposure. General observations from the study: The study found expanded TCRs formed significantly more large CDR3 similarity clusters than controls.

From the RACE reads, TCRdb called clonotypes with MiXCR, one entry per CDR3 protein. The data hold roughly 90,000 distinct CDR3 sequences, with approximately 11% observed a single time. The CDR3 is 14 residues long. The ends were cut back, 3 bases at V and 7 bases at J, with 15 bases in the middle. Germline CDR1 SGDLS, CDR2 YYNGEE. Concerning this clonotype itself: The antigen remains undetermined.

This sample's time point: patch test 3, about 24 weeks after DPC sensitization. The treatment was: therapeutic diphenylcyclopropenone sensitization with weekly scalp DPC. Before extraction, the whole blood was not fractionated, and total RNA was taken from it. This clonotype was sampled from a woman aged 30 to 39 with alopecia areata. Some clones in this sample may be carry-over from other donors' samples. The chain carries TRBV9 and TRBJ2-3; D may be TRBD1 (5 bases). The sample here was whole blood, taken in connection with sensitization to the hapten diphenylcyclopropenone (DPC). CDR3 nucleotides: TGTGCCAGCAGCGGGAGCTCAGGGATGCATACGCAGTATTTT. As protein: CASSGSSGMHTQYF.